The 9 T cell receptor beta chains presented below share a single source sample, sequenced in a study of post-analysis software for immune sequencing data. Points from the study as a whole: Patients showed TRBV5-6, TRBV5-1 and TRBV20-1 among four to six TRBV segments more frequent than in controls.

These receptors have no identified antigens. Unique molecular identifiers were present in the TCR beta cDNA libraries. TCRdb re-analysed the PCR reads in MiXCR, keeping a single row per CDR3 protein. The sample lists 450,000 to 700,000 distinct CDR3 sequences; about 44% were seen once. Source material: blood. Receptor source: a girl aged 5-17 years with multiple sclerosis.

J is TRBJ2-5 and V is TRBV5-1; 8 nucleotides align to TRBD1. Germline V gene lookup returns CDR1 SGHRS and CDR2 YFSETQ. Trimming at V came to 4 bases and at J to 5 bases, leaving 10 bases not matched to a gene. The length of the CDR3 is 15 residues. This chain's CDR3 is CASSQTRTGWETQYF. DNA for the CDR3: TGCGCCAGCAGCCAGACCCGGACAGGGTGGGAGACCCAGTACTTC.

The chain couples TRBV11-2 to TRBJ2-6, with a weak D call TRBD1 (5 bases). The V and J ends lost 4 bases and 0 bases respectively, with 22 bases between them. The CDR3 covers 20 residues. From germline, CDR1 is SGHAT and CDR2 FQNNGV. CDR3: CASSSTTWGRERSGANVLTF. CDR3 nucleotide sequence: TGTGCCAGCAGCTCCACCACGTGGGGCCGTGAGCGCTCTGGGGCCAACGTCCTGACTTTC.

The chain uses TRBV20-1 and TRBJ1-2; D possibly corresponds to TRBD1 (6 bases). The CDR3 has 11 residues. Germline CDR1 and CDR2: DFQATT and SNEGSKA (reference sequence). The germline V and J ends were trimmed by 5 bases and 8 bases, with 12 bases remaining between them. The CDR3 is CSAYLRGGYTF. The CDR3 nucleotides read TGCAGTGCTTACCTCAGGGGAGGCTACACCTTC.

The rearrangement links TRBV4-1 to TRBJ1-6; D gene uncertain. The CDR3 extends over 13 amino acids. The V gene lost 5 bases and the J gene lost 10 bases, with 12 bases spanning the gap. Per the germline V gene, CDR1 is MGHRA and CDR2 is YSYEKL. CDR3 protein: CASSYSFVSPLHF. The CDR3 DNA sequence: TGCGCCAGCAGCTACTCATTTGTGTCACCCCTCCACTTT.

A few counts support this clonotype. V gene TRBV6-1 combines with J gene TRBJ1-2, with 8 bases matching TRBD1. The CDR3 covers 14 residues. Germline loops: CDR1 MNHNS, CDR2 SASEGT. V lost 6 bases to trimming and J lost 3 bases; unmatched junction nucleotides: 6. In nucleotides, the CDR3 is TGTGCCAGCAGGGTGACAGGGGCGGACTATGGCTACACCTTC. Translation: CASRVTGADYGYTF.

The chain is built from TRBV10-3 and TRBJ2-7; D remains ambiguous. From germline, CDR1 is ENHRY and CDR2 SYGVKD. The CDR3 covers 12 residues. Trimming left V 8 bases short and J 0 bases short, with 8 bases between. The CDR3 region is CAIRIGSYEQYF. The DNA for the CDR3 is TGTGCCATCCGTATAGGCTCCTACGAGCAGTACTTC.

Concerning this clonotype itself: This may arise from a read error, as a much more abundant clone is one base away. The chain combines TRBV9 with TRBJ2-1; D might be TRBD1 (6 bases). Near its end, the DNA agrees better with TRBJ2-7, so the J call may be wrong. The CDR3 loop spans 16 amino acids. Germline V gives CDR1 SGDLS, CDR2 YYNGEE. The CDR3 reads CASSSPSGVYYNEQYF. DNA of the CDR3: TGTGCCAGCAGCTCACCTTCAGGGGTTTACTACAATGAGCAGTACTTC.

This clonotype was counted only a few times. This sequence joins TRBV5-1 and TRBJ2-7; 10 bases are a match to TRBD2. CDR1 and CDR2 (germline): SGHRS, YFSETQ. V dropped 5 bases and J dropped 4; count of bases not matched to a gene: 6. CDR3 length equals 14 residues. The CDR3 spells CASSRTSGQYEQYF. The CDR3 DNA sequence: TGCGCCAGCAGTCGGACTAGCGGCCAATACGAGCAGTACTTC.

This clonotype turned up a few times. J is TRBJ2-5 and V is TRBV10-3; the D gene is possibly TRBD2 (6 bases). The end of the DNA aligns better with TRBJ2-7, so the J call may be wrong. The CDR3 contains 13 residues. Germline V gene lookup returns CDR1 ENHRY and CDR2 SYGVKD. The CDR3 reads CAIQAGNRNEQYF. The CDR3 nucleotides are TGTGCCATCCAGGCGGGGAACCGGAACGAGCAGTACTTC.